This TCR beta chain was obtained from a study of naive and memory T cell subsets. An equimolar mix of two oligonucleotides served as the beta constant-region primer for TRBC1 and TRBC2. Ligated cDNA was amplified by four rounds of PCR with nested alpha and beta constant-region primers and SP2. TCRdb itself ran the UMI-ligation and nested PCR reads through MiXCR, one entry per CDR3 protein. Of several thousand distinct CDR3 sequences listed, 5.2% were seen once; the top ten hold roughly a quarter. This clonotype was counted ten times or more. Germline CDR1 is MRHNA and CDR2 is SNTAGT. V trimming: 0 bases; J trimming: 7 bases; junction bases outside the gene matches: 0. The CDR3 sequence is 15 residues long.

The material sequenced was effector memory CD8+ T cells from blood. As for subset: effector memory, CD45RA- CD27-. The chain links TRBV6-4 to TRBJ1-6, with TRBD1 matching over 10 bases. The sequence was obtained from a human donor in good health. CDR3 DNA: TGTGCCAGCAGTGACTCGACAGGGGGCAATTCACCCCTCCACTTT. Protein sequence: CASSDSTGGNSPLHF.